What follows are 3 T cell receptor beta chains derived from one specimen sequenced in a study of beta chain features in type 1 diabetes. Every isolated RNA sample was fully reverse transcribed, so sequencing captured expressed TCRB transcripts. This table comes from immunoSEQ multiplex PCR, and its TCRdb copy is limited to in-frame clones, with some not included. The top ten clones hold about 0.05% of a sample with about 260,000 clones, more than 65% of them seen once. What was sequenced was naive CD4+ T cells from blood. The source is a man aged 30-40 years in good health.

V and J are TRBV7-8 and TRBJ2-3, with 9 positions matching TRBD2. V shed 6 bases, J shed 8 bases, and the junction held 12 bases outside the gene matches. This CDR3 spans 15 amino acids. CDR1 is SGHVS and CDR2 is FQNEAQ in the germline V gene. As DNA, the CDR3 is TGTGCCAGCAGGAGTACTAGCGGGCTAGGGAGTACGCAGTATTTT. Translated: CASRSTSGLGSTQYF.

This clone is a singleton in its sample. This chain joins TRBV18 and TRBJ1-6, with D maybe TRBD1 (5 bases). CDR1 is KGHSH, CDR2 LQKENI, per germline. V was pared by 2 bases and J by 8 bases, with 13 bases between. This CDR3 comprises 15 residues. DNA of the CDR3: TGTGCCAGCTCACCATGGGCAGGGTGGGATTCACCCCTCCACTTT. Protein product: CASSPWAGWDSPLHF.

This chain connects TRBV7-9 to TRBJ2-3; D could derive from TRBD1 or TRBD2 (6 bases each). Trimming pared 5 bases from V and 0 bases from J, leaving 12 bases between. Germline V gives CDR1 SEHNR, CDR2 FQNEAQ (reference sequence). The CDR3 extends over 15 amino acids. The DNA for the CDR3 is TGTGCCAGCAGCAGGGGGGACTTAAGCACAGATACGCAGTATTTT. The encoded protein is CASSRGDLSTDTQYF.